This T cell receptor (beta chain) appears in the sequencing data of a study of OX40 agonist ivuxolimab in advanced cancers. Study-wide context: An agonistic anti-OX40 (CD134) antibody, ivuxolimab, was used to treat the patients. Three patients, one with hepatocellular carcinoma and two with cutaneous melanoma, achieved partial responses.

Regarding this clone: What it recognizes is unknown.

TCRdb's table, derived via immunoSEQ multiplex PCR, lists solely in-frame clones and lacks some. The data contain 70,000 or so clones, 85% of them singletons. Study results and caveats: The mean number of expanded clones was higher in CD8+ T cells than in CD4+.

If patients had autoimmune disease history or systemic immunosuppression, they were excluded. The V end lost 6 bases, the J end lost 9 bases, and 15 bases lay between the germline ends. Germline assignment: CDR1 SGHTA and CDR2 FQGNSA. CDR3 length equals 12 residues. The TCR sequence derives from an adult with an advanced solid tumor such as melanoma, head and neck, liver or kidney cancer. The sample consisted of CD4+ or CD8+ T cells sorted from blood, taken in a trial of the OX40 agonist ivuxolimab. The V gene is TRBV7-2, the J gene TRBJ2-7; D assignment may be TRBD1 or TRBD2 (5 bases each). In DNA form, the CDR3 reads TGTGCCAGCAGTCGCGAGGGGTACCGGCAGTACTTC. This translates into CASSREGYRQYF.